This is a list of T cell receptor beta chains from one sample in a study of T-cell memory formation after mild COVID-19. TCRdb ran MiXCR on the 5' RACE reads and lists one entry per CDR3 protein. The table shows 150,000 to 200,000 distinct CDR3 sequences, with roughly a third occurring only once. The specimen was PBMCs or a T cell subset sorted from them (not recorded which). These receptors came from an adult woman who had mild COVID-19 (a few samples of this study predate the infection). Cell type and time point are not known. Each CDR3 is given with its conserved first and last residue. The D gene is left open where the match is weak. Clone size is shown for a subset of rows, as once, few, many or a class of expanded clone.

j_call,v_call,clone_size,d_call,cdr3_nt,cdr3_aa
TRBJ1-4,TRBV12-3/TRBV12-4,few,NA,TGTGCCAGCAGTTTAAATTCCGGAAAACTGTTTTTT,CASSLNSGKLFF
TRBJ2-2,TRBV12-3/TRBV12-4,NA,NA,TGTGCCAGCAGATTCCCGGGGACTGAGCTGTTTTTT,CASRFPGTELFF
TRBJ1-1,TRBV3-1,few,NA,TGTGCCAGCAGCCAGAACAGGGTTAACACTGAAGCTTTCTTT,CASSQNRVNTEAFF
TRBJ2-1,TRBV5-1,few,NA,TGCGCCAGCAGCTTGGTTCCCGGACAGACCAATGAGCAGTTCTTC,CASSLVPGQTNEQFF
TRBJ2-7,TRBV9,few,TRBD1,TGTGCCAGCAGCACCCAAGCGGGACAGGGCTACGACGAGCAGTACTTC,CASSTQAGQGYDEQYF
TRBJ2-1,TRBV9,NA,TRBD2,TGTGCCAGCAGCAGCCCGGGGACTAGCGGGTCCCCCATAAGCTCCTACAATGAGCAGTTCTTC,CASSSPGTSGSPISSYNEQFF
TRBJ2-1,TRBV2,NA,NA,TGTGCCTCCCACGTCCCCCGGAATGAGCAGTTCTTC,CASHVPRNEQFF
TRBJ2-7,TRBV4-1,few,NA,TGCGCCAGCAGCCAACGGACAACCTACGAGCAGTACTTC,CASSQRTTYEQYF
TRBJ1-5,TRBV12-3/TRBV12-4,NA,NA,TGTGCCAGCAGTCAACTACAGCCTAGCAATCAGCCCCAGCATTTT,CASSQLQPSNQPQHF
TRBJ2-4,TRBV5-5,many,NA,TGTGCCAGCAGCTTTCAGGGGGGAGTGACCAAAAACATTCAGTACTTC,CASSFQGGVTKNIQYF
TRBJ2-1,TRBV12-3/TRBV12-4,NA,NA,TGTGCCAGCAAGGAAGGGAATACCTACAATGAGCAGTTCTTC,CASKEGNTYNEQFF
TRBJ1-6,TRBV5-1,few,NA,TGCGCCAGCAGCTTGGCCCCCGGGGGAAATTCACCCCTCCACTTT,CASSLAPGGNSPLHF
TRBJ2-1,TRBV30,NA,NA,TGTGCCTGGAGTGTAACCGCGTACAATGAGCAGTTCTTC,CAWSVTAYNEQFF
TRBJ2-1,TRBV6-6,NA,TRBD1,TGTGCCAGCAGTTCTTTAACAGGGGGCGCTTACAATGAGCAGTTCTTC,CASSSLTGGAYNEQFF
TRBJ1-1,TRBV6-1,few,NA,TGTGCCAGCACCACCATGGGAAGGAGGGGTAGAAACACTGAAGCTTTCTTT,CASTTMGRRGRNTEAFF
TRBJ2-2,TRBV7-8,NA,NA,TGTGCCAGCGGAGGTCCAAGGTGGTTCGGCACCGGGGAGCTGTTTTTT,CASGGPRWFGTGELFF
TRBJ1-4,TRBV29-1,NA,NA,TGCAGCGCGATACAGGGCCTGGATGAAAAACTGTTTTTT,CSAIQGLDEKLFF
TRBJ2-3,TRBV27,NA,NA,TGTGCCAGCAGTTCCTTTCCGGGACCCCCGGATACGCAGTATTTT,CASSSFPGPPDTQYF
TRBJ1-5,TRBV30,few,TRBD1,TGTGCCTGGAGCCGGGACAGTCGAAGCAATCAGCCCCAGCATTTT,CAWSRDSRSNQPQHF
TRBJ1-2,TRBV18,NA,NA,TGTGCCAGCTCACCACTTGATAGGGGGACCGGCTACACCTTC,CASSPLDRGTGYTF
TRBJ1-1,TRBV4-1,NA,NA,TGCGCCAGCAGCCAAGACAGAGGGAGGGTGGCTTTCTTT,CASSQDRGRVAFF
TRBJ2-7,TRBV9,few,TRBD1,TGTGCCAGCAGCGAGTCTGGACAGGGCTACGAGCAGTACTTC,CASSESGQGYEQYF